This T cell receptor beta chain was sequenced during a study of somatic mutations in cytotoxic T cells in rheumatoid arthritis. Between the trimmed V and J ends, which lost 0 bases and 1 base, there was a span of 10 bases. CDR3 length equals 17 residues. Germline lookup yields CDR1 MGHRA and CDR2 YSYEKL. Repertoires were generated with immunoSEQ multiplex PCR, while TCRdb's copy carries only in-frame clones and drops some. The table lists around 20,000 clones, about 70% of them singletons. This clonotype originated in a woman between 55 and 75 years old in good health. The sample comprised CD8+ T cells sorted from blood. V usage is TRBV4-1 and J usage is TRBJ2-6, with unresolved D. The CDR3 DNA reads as TGCGCCAGCAGCCAAGATTGGGCCGGGTCTGGGGCCAACGTCCTGACTTTC. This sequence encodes CASSQDWAGSGANVLTF.